The 8 T cell receptor beta chains below all came from one sample that was sequenced in a study of blood T cell repertoires in COVID-19 (TCRdb year 2020). The library was made by the immunoSEQ multiplex PCR assay. In TCRdb, the immuneACCESS table is reduced to in-frame sequences with V and J assigned. These tables do not hold every clone; where another copy was compared, an unresolved V gene accounts for under half, and the others remain unexplained. For this sample there are around 450,000 clones; 90% appear just once. The ten largest account for approximately 0.55% of the sample. Sample: PBMCs or T cells enriched from blood (not recorded which). The source of these receptors is a young man who had recovered from COVID-19.

The gene calls are TRBV27 and TRBJ2-1; perhaps TRBD1 as D (5 bases). Germline CDR1 MNHEY, CDR2 SMNVEV (reference sequence). V lost 2 bases and J lost 7, with 15 bases in between. The CDR3 runs to 15 residues. This CDR3 reads CASSLIPTVYNEQFF. CDR3 nucleotides: TGTGCCAGCAGTTTAATACCGACAGTGTATAATGAGCAGTTCTTC.

The gene calls are TRBV29-1 and TRBJ2-1, with 10 bases lining up with TRBD1. This CDR3 is 14 amino acids long. J gave up 4 bases and V 7 bases, and 7 bases lay outside the gene matches. From germline, CDR1 is SQVTM and CDR2 ANQGSEA. This CDR3 is CSAGGDRGYNEQFF. For the CDR3, the DNA is TGCAGCGCCGGGGGGGACAGGGGATACAATGAGCAGTTCTTC.

The CDR3: CASSQDPGGNEQFF. The CDR3 nucleotides are TGCGCCAGCAGCCAAGATCCGGGAGGTAATGAGCAGTTCTTC. The chain carries TRBV4-1 and TRBJ2-1; 7 bases are a match to TRBD2. Germline CDR1 MGHRA, CDR2 YSYEKL. This CDR3 has 14 amino acids. The trim removed 0 bases at V and 7 bases at J, leaving 3 bases unmatched.

The chain carries TRBV12-3 or TRBV12-4 and TRBJ2-2; 9 nucleotides align to TRBD1. After removal of 11 bases from V and 9 bases from J, the junction contained 7 bases not matched to a gene. This CDR3 has 12 amino acids. The CDR3 here is CASGTGLRELFF. The CDR3 DNA sequence: TGTGCCTCAGGGACAGGGCTTAGGGAGCTGTTTTTT.

This clone was observed a single time. The chain employs TRBV30 and TRBJ1-2, with 7 bases fitting TRBD1. Unmatched junction bases numbered 10, after V lost 4 bases and J lost 5 bases. CDR3 size: 14 residues. In germline, CDR1 is GTSNPN, CDR2 SVGIG (reference sequence). CDR3 DNA sequence: TGTGCCTGGAAAAGGACAGGCGGTGGATATGGCTACACCTTC. Translation: CAWKRTGGGYGYTF.

This clone occurred once. V and J are TRBV28 and TRBJ1-2; D is possibly TRBD1 (5 bases). From germline, CDR1 is MDHEN and CDR2 SYDVKM. CDR3 size: 14 residues. V lost 6 bases to trimming and J lost 6 bases, with 17 bases between them. The CDR3 sequence: CASSHRQMGNGYTF. DNA of the CDR3: TGTGCCAGCAGCCATCGACAGATGGGAAATGGCTACACCTTC.

The rearrangement joins TRBV27 to TRBJ2-7; tentatively, D is TRBD2 (5 bases). From germline, CDR1 is MNHEY and CDR2 SMNVEV (reference sequence). The V end was cut by 3 bases, the J end by 0 bases, with 12 bases between. The CDR3 is 15 residues long. The CDR3, as DNA: TGTGCCAGCAGTTTGTCCGGACTCCGCTCCTACGAGCAGTACTTC. Translation: CASSLSGLRSYEQYF.

The rearrangement joins TRBV27 to TRBJ2-1, with a tentative D call TRBD2 (5 bases). The CDR3 is 14 amino acids. Looked up from germline, CDR1 is MNHEY and CDR2 is SMNVEV (reference sequence). The V gene lost 8 bases and the J gene lost 9 bases, with 20 bases spanning the gap. CDR3 amino acids: CASVSRPSSGEQFF. Written as DNA, the CDR3 is TGTGCCAGCGTAAGTAGGCCAAGCAGCGGTGAGCAGTTCTTC.